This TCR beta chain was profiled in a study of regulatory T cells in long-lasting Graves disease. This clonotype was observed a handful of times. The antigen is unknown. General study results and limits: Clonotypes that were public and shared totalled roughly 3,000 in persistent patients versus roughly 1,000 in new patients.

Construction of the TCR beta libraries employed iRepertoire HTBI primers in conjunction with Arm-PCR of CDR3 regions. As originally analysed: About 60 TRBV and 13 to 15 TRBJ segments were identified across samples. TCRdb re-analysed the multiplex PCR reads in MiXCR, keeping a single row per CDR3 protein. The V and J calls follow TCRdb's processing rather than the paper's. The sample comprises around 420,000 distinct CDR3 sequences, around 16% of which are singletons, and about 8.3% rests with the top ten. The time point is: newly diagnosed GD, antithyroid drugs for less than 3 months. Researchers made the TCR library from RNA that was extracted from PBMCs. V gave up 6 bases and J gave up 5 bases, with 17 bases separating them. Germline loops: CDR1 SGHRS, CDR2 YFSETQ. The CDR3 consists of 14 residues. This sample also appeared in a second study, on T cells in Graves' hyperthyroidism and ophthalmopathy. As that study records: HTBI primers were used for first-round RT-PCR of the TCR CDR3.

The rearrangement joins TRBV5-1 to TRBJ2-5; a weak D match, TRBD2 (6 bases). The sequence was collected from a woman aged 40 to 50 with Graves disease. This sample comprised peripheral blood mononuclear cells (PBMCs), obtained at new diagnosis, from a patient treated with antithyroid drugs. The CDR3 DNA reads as TGCGCCAGCACCCTTACTAGCAGGTTTGAGACCCAGTACTTC. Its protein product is CASTLTSRFETQYF.